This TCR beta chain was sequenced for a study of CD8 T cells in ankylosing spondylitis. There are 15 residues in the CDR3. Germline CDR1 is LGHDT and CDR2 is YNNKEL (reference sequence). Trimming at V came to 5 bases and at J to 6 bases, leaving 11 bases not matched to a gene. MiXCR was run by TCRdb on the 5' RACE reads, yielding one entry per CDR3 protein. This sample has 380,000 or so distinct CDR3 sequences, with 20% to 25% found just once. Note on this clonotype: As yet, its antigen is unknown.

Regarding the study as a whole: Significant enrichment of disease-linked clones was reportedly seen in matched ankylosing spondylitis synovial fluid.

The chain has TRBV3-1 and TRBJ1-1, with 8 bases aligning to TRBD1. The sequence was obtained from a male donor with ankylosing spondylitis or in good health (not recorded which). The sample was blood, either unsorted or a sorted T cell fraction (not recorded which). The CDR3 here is CASSLGGQGYAEAFF. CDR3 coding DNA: TGTGCCAGCAGCTTAGGAGGACAGGGTTATGCTGAAGCTTTCTTT.